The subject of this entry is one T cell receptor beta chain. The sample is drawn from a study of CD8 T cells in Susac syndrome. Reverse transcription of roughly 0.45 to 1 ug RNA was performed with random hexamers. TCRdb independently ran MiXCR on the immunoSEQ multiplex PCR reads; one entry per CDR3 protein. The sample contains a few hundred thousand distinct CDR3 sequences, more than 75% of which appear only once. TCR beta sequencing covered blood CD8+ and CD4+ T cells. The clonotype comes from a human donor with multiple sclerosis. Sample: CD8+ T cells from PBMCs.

The CDR3 DNA sequence: TGTGCCAGCAGTACAAAAAGGGACGGGGAAGGCTCCTACGAGCAGTACTTC. Protein: CASSTKRDGEGSYEQYF. This chain links TRBV2 with TRBJ2-7; D possibly uses TRBD1 or TRBD2 (5 bases each). V gave up 5 bases and J gave up 0 bases, with 20 bases separating them. Germline V gene lookup returns CDR1 SNHLY and CDR2 FYNNEI. This CDR3 has 17 amino acids. Filled out from reference TRBV2 and TRBJ2-7, the complete variable domain reads EPEVTQTPSHQVTQMGQEVILRCVPISNHLYFYWYRQILGQKVEFLVSFYNNEISEKSEIFDDQFSVERPDGSNFTLKIRSTKLEDSAMYFCASSTKRDGEGSYEQYFGPGTRLTVT.